This T cell receptor (beta chain) was recovered during a study of blood T cell repertoires in COVID-19. Germline-derived CDR1 and CDR2 are SGHRS and YFSETQ. Unmatched junction bases numbered 11, after V lost 5 bases and J lost 4 bases. This CDR3 is built from 15 residues. Profiled with immunoSEQ multiplex PCR; TCRdb holds only in-frame clones, not every one. This sample has approximately 300,000 clones; around 90% occur once, and the top ten carry around 2.1%. In this sample, this clone turned up once. The TCR originated in a man aged 18 to 29 with active or convalescent COVID-19. The V gene is TRBV5-1, the J gene TRBJ1-2; 7 positions agree with TRBD1. Material for sequencing was peripheral blood. CDR3 DNA: TGCGCCAGCAGGCCCGGACAGGTGAATATCTATGGCTACACCTTC. This sequence encodes CASRPGQVNIYGYTF.